This T cell receptor (beta chain) was recorded in a study of T cells after yellow fever vaccination. Study as a whole: Low-cell-number fractions were prepared with SMART-Seq v4 Ultra Low Input.

A single record per CDR3 protein comes from TCRdb applying MiXCR to the 5' RACE reads. Of hundreds of thousands of distinct CDR3 sequences in the sample, 15% to 20% were seen once. As regards this clonotype: The antigen remains undetermined.

Broader study findings: The presence of abundant clonotypes contaminating from the bulk population was possible in FACS-sorted repertoires.

The sample here was PBMCs, taken 15 days after the yellow fever booster vaccination. This receptor was obtained from a man aged 25 to 40 who received the YFV17D yellow fever vaccine.

The CDR3 DNA reads as TGTGCCAGCAGCTCCGCCGACAGGATCCTCTACGAGCAGTACTTC. It yields the protein CASSSADRILYEQYF. The rearrangement joins TRBV13 to TRBJ2-7; a weak D match, TRBD1 (6 bases). V dropped 4 bases and J dropped 3 bases, with 16 bases sitting between them. This CDR3 is 15 amino acids long. Looked up from germline, CDR1 is PRHDT and CDR2 is FYEKMQ (reference sequence).